This T cell receptor beta chain was recovered during a study of cytomegalovirus exposure and HLA in healthy donors. Use of 60 Vbeta and 13 Jbeta primers characterized the PCR. Original processing notes: It was a later analysis that counted 75 million to 90 million unique TCR beta chains, of which 9 million to 13 million were shared. Libraries were prepared by immunoSEQ multiplex PCR; TCRdb keeps only in-frame clonotypes and omits some of them. Clonal size and the V and J genes are those of that table, whereas D and trimming came from the DNA. This repertoire shows about 140,000 clones, more than 75% found once; its top ten account for 1.8%. Whole-study findings and limits: Both high specificity and high sensitivity reportedly marked the classifier's diagnosis of cytomegalovirus status. About 87% or about 30% of the time was how often most TCR beta V segments were productive, according to an earlier analysis.

The V end was cut by 1 base, the J end by 1 base, with 11 bases between. This CDR3 is 16 amino acids long. Germline lookup yields CDR1 LGHNT and CDR2 FRNRAP. With regard to this clone: Its antigen is as yet unknown.

This rearrangement joins TRBV12-5 to TRBJ2-4, with D maybe TRBD1 (6 bases). The receptor was derived from a man aged 40-55 years in good health and CMV-seronegative. Sample: PBMCs. The CDR3 spells CASGLGQGPAKNIQYF. CDR3 DNA: TGTGCTAGTGGTTTGGGGCAGGGGCCCGCCAAAAACATTCAGTACTTC.